This T cell receptor (beta chain) was recorded in a study of shared clonotypes between healthy human individuals. As for the study in general: Donors consisted of two women and three men between 18 and 49.

Measured with immunoSEQ multiplex PCR; TCRdb has only the in-frame clones, and not every one. The table lists 2 million to 2.5 million clones, approximately 94% of them singletons. This CDR3 region has 15 residues. Germline CDR1 SNHLY, CDR2 FYNNEI. With V trimmed by 5 bases and J by 2 bases, 5 bases remained unmatched. A split of CD4+ cells into CD45RA+ naive and CD45RA-negative memory subsets was performed. V and J are TRBV2 and TRBJ2-7, with 11 bases identical to TRBD2. Material for sequencing was naive CD4+ T cells sorted from blood. Subset noted: CD45RA+ positively selected. The receptor comes from a man younger than 30 in good health. As DNA, the CDR3 is TGTGCCAGCAGTCTGACTAGCGGGGAGACCTACGAGCAGTACTTC. Translation: CASSLTSGETYEQYF. Drawing the rest from reference TRBV2 and TRBJ2-7, the complete variable domain is EPEVTQTPSHQVTQMGQEVILRCVPISNHLYFYWYRQILGQKVEFLVSFYNNEISEKSEIFDDQFSVERPDGSNFTLKIRSTKLEDSAMYFCASSLTSGETYEQYFGPGTRLTVT.